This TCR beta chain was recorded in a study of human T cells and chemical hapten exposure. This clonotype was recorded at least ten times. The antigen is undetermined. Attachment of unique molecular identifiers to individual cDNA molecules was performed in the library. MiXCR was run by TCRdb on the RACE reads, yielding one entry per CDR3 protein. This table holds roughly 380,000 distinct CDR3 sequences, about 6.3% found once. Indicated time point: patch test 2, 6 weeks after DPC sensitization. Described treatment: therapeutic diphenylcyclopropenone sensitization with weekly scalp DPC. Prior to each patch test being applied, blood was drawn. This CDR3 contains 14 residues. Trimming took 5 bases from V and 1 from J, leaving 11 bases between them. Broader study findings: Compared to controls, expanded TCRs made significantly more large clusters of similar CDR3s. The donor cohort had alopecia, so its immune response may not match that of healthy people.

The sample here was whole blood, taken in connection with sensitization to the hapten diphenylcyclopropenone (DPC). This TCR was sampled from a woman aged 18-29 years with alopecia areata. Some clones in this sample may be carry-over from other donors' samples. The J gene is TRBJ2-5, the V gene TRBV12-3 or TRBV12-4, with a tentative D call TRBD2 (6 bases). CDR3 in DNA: TGTGCCAGCAGTCCTCGGGACTTCCAAGAGACCCAGTACTTC. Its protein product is CASSPRDFQETQYF.